The entry below describes one TCR beta chain. Its antigen remains unidentified. The sample comes from a study of vaccination and CD4 T cells after COVID-19. Treatment described: approximately 10-day PBMC culture with coronavirus spike peptide pools or control peptides (ViraFEST assay). After expanding antigen-specific T cells with peptide pools, ViraFEST sequenced their TCRs. With the Oncomine TCR Beta short-read assay, DNA from cultured CD4+ T cells was sequenced. TCRdb redid the calling of the PCR reads with MiXCR, one entry per CDR3 protein. This sample has some 15,000 distinct CDR3 sequences; 52% occur once, and the top ten carry over 11%. Germline CDR1 and CDR2: DFQATT and SNEGSKA (reference sequence). The CDR3 covers 14 residues. Trimming shortened V by 5 bases and J by 1 base, and 11 bases separated the two germline ends.

J is TRBJ2-2 and V is TRBV20-1; D unclear. The source is a human donor who had recovered from COVID-19. The sample comprised CD4+ T cells from blood, cultured in vitro. CDR3: CSAPSDGNTGELFF. The CDR3, as DNA: TGCAGTGCTCCCTCGGACGGGAACACCGGGGAGCTGTTTTTT.